These 31 T cell receptor beta chains originate from one sample sequenced in a study of T cell repertoires in cytomegalovirus infection (dated by TCRdb to between 2018 and 2021). Reads for this sample came from an Illumina HiSeq 1500. The public reads were quality trimmed at Q25 with fastp and then assembled into clones with MiXCR by TCRdb, keeping productive beta chains. When rows share a CDR3 protein, they turn into one entry using the most common DNA and genes. The table for this sample lists approximately 490,000 distinct CDR3 sequences; about 10% of them were counted only once. Jointly, the top ten make up approximately 10% of the sample. Sequencing input: PBMCs. The receptor source for this set is a human donor in good health (CMV status not recorded). Some clones in this sample may be carry-over from other donors' samples.

The chain links TRBV5-6 to TRBJ2-5, with 8 bases identical to TRBD1. The junction had 4 bases not matched to a gene; V was cut back by 2 bases and J by 4 bases. CDR3 length equals 14 residues. Germline values: CDR1 SGHDT, CDR2 YYEEEE. DNA of the CDR3: TGTGCCAGCAGCTTCCGTCAGGGGGCAGAGACCCAGTACTTC. Amino acid sequence: CASSFRQGAETQYF.

About this clonotype: One end of the junction varies from germline; a read error may be responsible. V usage is TRBV2 and J usage is TRBJ1-4; D remains ambiguous. From germline, CDR1 is SNHLY and CDR2 FYNNEI. The CDR3 sequence is 11 residues long. This chain's CDR3 is CASSEGDERVF. The DNA of the CDR3 is TGTGCCAGCAGTGAAGGCGACGAGCGGGTTTTT.

This clonotype has a count of ten or more. The V call is TRBV5-4, the J call TRBJ1-2; TRBD1 aligns across 10 bases. This CDR3 is built from 19 residues. The junction had 17 bases not matched to a gene; V was cut back by 4 bases and J by 2 bases. The germline CDR1 and CDR2 sequences are SGHNT and YYREEE (reference sequence). CDR3 in amino acids: CASSPLSGQGERGNYGYTF. The CDR3 DNA sequence: TGTGCCAGCAGCCCCTTATCTGGACAGGGGGAGAGAGGGAACTATGGCTACACCTTC.

The sample holds many counts of this clonotype. This rearrangement joins TRBV7-9 to TRBJ2-5; D is unclear. This CDR3 contains 13 residues. Germline CDR1 and CDR2: SEHNR and FQNEAQ (reference sequence). Trimming removed 5 bases from V and 3 bases from J, with 10 bases in between. The CDR3, as DNA: TGTGCCAGCAGCCCGCTAAGTAAAGAGACCCAGTACTTC. Translating it yields CASSPLSKETQYF.

The chain combines TRBV5-1 with TRBJ2-7; 14 nucleotides match TRBD2. The trim removed 3 bases at V and 6 bases at J, leaving 8 bases unmatched. Germline lookup yields CDR1 SGHRS and CDR2 YFSETQ. The CDR3 covers 16 residues. CDR3 sequence (DNA): TGCGCCAGCAGCTCGGGGCCGGGACTAGCGGGAGTCGAGCAGTACTTC. This sequence encodes CASSSGPGLAGVEQYF.

This clonotype appeared many times. The V and J genes are TRBV28 and TRBJ2-5; 9 bases fit TRBD1. V shed 2 bases, J shed 1 base, and the junction held 5 bases outside the gene matches. This CDR3 contains 16 residues. CDR1 and CDR2 from the germline V gene are MDHEN and SYDVKM. In DNA form, the CDR3 reads TGTGCCAGCAGTTTAAAAGAGACAGGGGGCCAAGAGACCCAGTACTTC. This gives the protein CASSLKETGGQETQYF. The whole variable domain, filled in from reference TRBV28 and TRBJ2-5, reads DVKVTQSSRYLVKRTGEKVFLECVQDMDHENMFWYRQDPGLGLRLIYFSYDVKMKEKGDIPEGYSVSREKKERFSLILESASTNQTSMYLCASSLKETGGQETQYFGPGTRLLVL.

This clonotype was seen at least ten times. J is TRBJ2-1 and V is TRBV6-4; TRBD1 agrees at 9 bases. The CDR3 contains 14 residues. The V and J ends lost 2 bases and 9 bases, in that order; junction bases with no gene match: 5. Germline CDR1 is MRHNA and CDR2 is SNTAGT. The CDR3 here is CASSDGTGYTEQFF. The CDR3 DNA reads as TGTGCCAGCAGTGACGGGACAGGGTATACTGAGCAGTTCTTC.

This clonotype was counted a few times. The rearrangement uses TRBV5-1 and TRBJ2-3; TRBD1 agrees at 11 bases. The CDR3 totals 16 residues. J gave up 7 bases and V 0 bases, and 7 bases lay outside the gene matches. In germline, CDR1 is SGHRS, CDR2 YFSETQ. The CDR3: CASSLAGQGAKYTQYF. The CDR3 DNA reads TGCGCCAGCAGCTTGGCAGGACAGGGGGCGAAATATACGCAGTATTTT.

CDR3 nucleotide sequence: TGTGCCAGCATCAATCACAGGGGGGCGTCTCTCTATGGCTACACCTTC. This encodes CASINHRGASLYGYTF. V usage is TRBV5-6 and J usage is TRBJ1-2, with 8 bases aligning to TRBD1. CDR3 length equals 16 residues. In germline, CDR1 is SGHDT, CDR2 YYEEEE. V shed 6 bases and J 4 bases; nucleotides not matched to a gene: 14.

This clonotype has a handful of counts. This chain joins TRBV5-1 and TRBJ2-6, with D perhaps being TRBD1 or TRBD2 (5 bases each). Trimming stripped 0 bases from V and 3 bases from J, with 13 bases between. CDR3 size: 17 residues. The germline V gene has CDR1 SGHRS and CDR2 YFSETQ. The CDR3 DNA is TGCGCCAGCAGCTTGGAGGGACCCCGCGGTGGGGCCAACGTCCTGACTTTC. Its translation: CASSLEGPRGGANVLTF. Using reference TRBV5-1 and TRBJ2-6 for the parts outside the CDR3, the full variable domain is KAGVTQTPRYLIKTRGQQVTLSCSPISGHRSVSWYQQTPGQGLQFLFEYFSETQRNKGNFPGRFSGRQFSNSRSEMNVSTLELGDSALYLCASSLEGPRGGANVLTFGAGSRLTVL.

This chain joins TRBV10-3 and TRBJ1-2, with TRBD1 identical over 9 bases. J gave up 8 bases and V 10 bases, and 20 bases lay outside the gene matches. Germline lookup yields CDR1 ENHRY and CDR2 SYGVKD. CDR3 length equals 16 residues. DNA of the CDR3: TGTGCCACCCTCTTCTCCCCCACAGGGGGCATAGAAGGCTACACCTTC. Translating it yields CATLFSPTGGIEGYTF.

This clonotype was recorded many times. The gene calls are TRBV6-8 and TRBJ2-3; 9 nucleotides agree with TRBD2. Trimming cost V 7 bases and J 4 bases; bases outside gene matches: 15. The CDR3 sequence is 17 residues long. CDR1 and CDR2 (germline): MNHGY, SAAAGT. The DNA for the CDR3 is TGTGCCAGCACCCGAGGGGCCTTAGCGGGGGAGGCAGATACGCAGTATTTT. Its protein is CASTRGALAGEADTQYF.

This chain uses TRBV6-1 with TRBJ1-1; the D gene is possibly TRBD1 (5 bases). The germline CDR1 and CDR2 sequences are MNHNS and SASEGT. The CDR3 covers 14 residues. Trimming left V 10 bases short and J 0 bases short, with 15 bases between. The CDR3 DNA is TGTGCCACCAAAGGGTGGACAATGAACACTGAAGCTTTCTTT. Its translation is CATKGWTMNTEAFF.

Many counts were recorded for this clonotype. The chain carries TRBV7-2 and TRBJ2-7, with 10 nucleotides matching TRBD1. Per the germline V gene, CDR1 is SGHTA and CDR2 is FQGNSA. This CDR3 is 15 amino acids long. V lost 4 bases and J lost 4; bases outside the gene matches: 7. In DNA form, the CDR3 reads TGTGCCAGCAGCTCGAGGACAGGGGGGGCTTACGAGCAGTACTTC. Its translation: CASSSRTGGAYEQYF.

This clonotype was seen many times. V usage is TRBV7-9 and J usage is TRBJ1-1, with 9 nucleotides matching TRBD1. V lost 4 bases and J lost 3; bases outside the gene matches: 3. CDR1 is SEHNR, CDR2 FQNEAQ, per germline (reference sequence). The CDR3 length is 14 residues. CDR3 loop: CASSSDRGDTEAFF. In DNA form, the CDR3 reads TGTGCCAGCAGCTCGGACAGGGGAGACACTGAAGCTTTCTTT.

This clonotype has a count of ten or more. The rearrangement links TRBV7-6 to TRBJ2-3; no firm D call. The CDR3 is 13 residues long. V lost 5 bases and J 4 bases, leaving 10 bases between the germline ends. CDR1 and CDR2 from the germline V gene are SGHVS and FNYEAQ. The CDR3 loop reads CASSTQIADTQYF. The CDR3 DNA follows: TGTGCCAGCAGCACACAAATCGCAGATACGCAGTATTTT. Supplemented by reference TRBV7-6 and TRBJ2-3, the full variable domain reads GAGVSQSPRYKVTKRGQDVALRCDPISGHVSLYWYRQALGQGPEFLTYFNYEAQQDKSGLPNDRFSAERPEGSISTLTIQRTEQRDSAMYRCASSTQIADTQYFGPGTRLTVL.

This clonotype appeared many times. The chain carries TRBV6-4 and TRBJ2-1; the D call may be TRBD1 or TRBD2 (6 bases each). This CDR3 spans 15 amino acids. V dropped 0 bases and J dropped 4 bases, with 10 bases sitting between them. Germline-derived CDR1 and CDR2 are MRHNA and SNTAGT. CDR3 nucleotide sequence: TGTGCCAGCAGTGACTCAGAGGGGGGATACAATGAGCAGTTCTTC. This codes for CASSDSEGGYNEQFF.

The chain employs TRBV27 and TRBJ1-1, with a possible D match to TRBD1 (6 bases). Germline V gene data show CDR1 as MNHEY and CDR2 as SMNVEV (reference sequence). Trimming stripped 4 bases from V and 3 bases from J, with 9 bases between. The CDR3 sequence is 13 residues long. The CDR3 bases are TGTGCCAGCAGTTCGGGACAACACACTGAAGCTTTCTTT. Protein product: CASSSGQHTEAFF.

This clonotype has a count of ten or more. V gene TRBV10-3 combines with J gene TRBJ2-7; weak D call: TRBD2 (5 bases). Germline CDR1 and CDR2: ENHRY and SYGVKD. The CDR3 has 14 amino acids. The ends were cut back, 0 bases at V and 3 bases at J, with 9 bases in the middle. The CDR3 is CAISESRAVYEQYF. The CDR3 DNA sequence: TGTGCCATCAGTGAGTCGAGAGCGGTCTACGAGCAGTACTTC.

The chain recombines TRBV10-3 with TRBJ2-5, with 9 bases lining up with TRBD2. Germline V gene data show CDR1 as ENHRY and CDR2 as SYGVKD. The CDR3 runs to 16 residues. Trimming cost V 0 bases and J 0 bases; bases outside gene matches: 2. The CDR3 nucleotides are TGTGCCATCAGTGAGTCAAGCGGGGGGAACCAAGAGACCCAGTACTTC. It codes for CAISESSGGNQETQYF.

V and J are TRBV5-1 and TRBJ1-5; 7 bases align to TRBD1. The CDR3 has 14 amino acids. The germline gives CDR1 SGHRS, CDR2 YFSETQ. With 4 bases clipped from V and 7 bases from J, the junction kept 8 bases outside the gene matches. CDR3 sequence (DNA): TGCGCCAGCAGCCCGGGGACAGAGGGGCAGCCCCAGCATTTT. Protein: CASSPGTEGQPQHF.

The chain links TRBV15 to TRBJ2-7; 9 bases are shared with TRBD2. The germline V gene has CDR1 LNHNV and CDR2 YYDKDF (reference sequence). This CDR3 has 15 amino acids. The trim removed 5 bases at V and 11 bases at J, leaving 16 bases unmatched. The CDR3 DNA is TGTGCCACCAGCCTAAGCCTTGAGCGGGAGGTTTACAAGTACTTC. Its translation is CATSLSLEREVYKYF.

Ten or more counts support this clonotype. The chain combines TRBV7-9 with TRBJ1-2; 9 bases map to TRBD1. Germline V CDR1 and CDR2: SEHNR, FQNEAQ (reference sequence). The CDR3 contains 16 residues. V shed 5 bases and J 8 bases; nucleotides not matched to a gene: 15. The CDR3 loop is CASSPAGQGLHRGYTF. DNA of the CDR3: TGTGCCAGCAGCCCCGCGGGACAGGGCCTGCATCGGGGCTACACCTTC. The full variable domain, its missing parts supplied by reference TRBV7-9 and TRBJ1-2, is DTGVSQNPRHKITKRGQNVTFRCDPISEHNRLYWYRQTLGQGPEFLTYFQNEAQLEKSRLLSDRFSAERPKGSFSTLEIQRTEQGDSAMYLCASSPAGQGLHRGYTFGSGTRLTVV.

This clonotype was recorded at least ten times. The chain links TRBV4-1 to TRBJ2-1; 10 bases align to TRBD2. J was trimmed by 9 bases and V by 0 bases; bases with no gene match: 8. The length of the CDR3 is 16 residues. Germline CDR1 reads MGHRA; CDR2 reads YSYEKL. The CDR3 loop reads CASSQEGVAGGSEQFF. The CDR3 DNA follows: TGCGCCAGCAGCCAAGAGGGAGTAGCGGGGGGCAGTGAGCAGTTCTTC.

This clonotype was observed many times. This chain connects TRBV2 to TRBJ2-6, with a tentative D call TRBD1 (6 bases). This CDR3 contains 16 residues. Trimming removed 3 bases from V and 4 bases from J, with 13 bases in between. Germline loops: CDR1 SNHLY, CDR2 FYNNEI. This CDR3 reads CASSEATGLGANVLTF. The CDR3 bases are TGTGCCAGCAGTGAGGCTACAGGGCTCGGGGCCAACGTCCTGACTTTC.

This clonotype showed up many times. The rearrangement uses TRBV3-1 and TRBJ2-1, with 12 bases lining up with TRBD2. The V gene's germline CDR1 is LGHDT and CDR2 YNNKEL (reference sequence). V gave up 4 bases and J gave up 7 bases; unmatched junction bases: 5. This CDR3 has 15 residues. This CDR3 reads CASSPTSGRPNEQFF. CDR3 bases: TGTGCCAGCAGCCCAACTAGCGGGAGGCCAAATGAGCAGTTCTTC.

The chain has TRBV5-1 and TRBJ2-7; possible D gene TRBD1, 6 bases. Looked up from germline, CDR1 is SGHRS and CDR2 is YFSETQ. The ends were cut back, 6 bases at V and 1 base at J, with 11 bases in the middle. CDR3 length equals 13 residues. This CDR3 is CASTSGDSYEQYF. The CDR3 DNA reads as TGCGCCAGCACCTCAGGGGATTCCTACGAGCAGTACTTC.

The rearrangement uses TRBV19 and TRBJ2-7, with 7 bases aligning to TRBD2. The ends lost 5 bases at V and 2 bases at J; junction bases unmatched: 12. The CDR3 is made up of 16 amino acids. Germline CDR1 is LNHDA and CDR2 is SQIVND (reference sequence). This CDR3 is CASSSPRGDLAYEQYF. The DNA for the CDR3 is TGTGCCAGTAGTTCCCCCCGGGGGGACCTAGCCTACGAGCAGTACTTC. The full variable domain, completed using reference TRBV19 and TRBJ2-7, is DGGITQSPKYLFRKEGQNVTLSCEQNLNHDAMYWYRQDPGQGLRLIYYSQIVNDFQKGDIAEGYSVSREKKESFPLTVTSAQKNPTAFYLCASSSPRGDLAYEQYFGPGTRLTVT.

This clonotype came up many times. This chain connects TRBV20-1 to TRBJ2-2; weak D call: TRBD1 (6 bases). Germline CDR1 is DFQATT and CDR2 is SNEGSKA (reference sequence). The length of the CDR3 is 15 residues. The ends were cut back, 5 bases at V and 8 bases at J, with 21 bases in the middle. CDR3 region: CSAGGGDIKLGELFF. The CDR3 DNA reads TGCAGTGCTGGGGGTGGGGACATTAAGTTGGGGGAGCTGTTTTTT.

This clonotype was observed many times. The chain uses TRBV5-1 and TRBJ2-2; D perhaps matches TRBD1 (6 bases). Germline CDR1 SGHRS, CDR2 YFSETQ. V lost 3 bases to trimming and J lost 3 bases, with 12 bases between them. This CDR3 has 15 amino acids. The CDR3 sequence: CASSSLQGHTGELFF. Here the CDR3 DNA reads TGCGCCAGCAGCTCCCTCCAGGGGCACACCGGGGAGCTGTTTTTT.

This chain joins TRBV20-1 and TRBJ2-5; no reliable D call. V was pared by 4 bases and J by 5 bases, with 8 bases between. Germline loops: CDR1 DFQATT, CDR2 SNEGSKA (reference sequence). The CDR3 has 11 amino acids. CDR3 DNA: TGCAGTGCTATCTTTGAGGAGACCCAGTACTTC. Translation: CSAIFEETQYF.